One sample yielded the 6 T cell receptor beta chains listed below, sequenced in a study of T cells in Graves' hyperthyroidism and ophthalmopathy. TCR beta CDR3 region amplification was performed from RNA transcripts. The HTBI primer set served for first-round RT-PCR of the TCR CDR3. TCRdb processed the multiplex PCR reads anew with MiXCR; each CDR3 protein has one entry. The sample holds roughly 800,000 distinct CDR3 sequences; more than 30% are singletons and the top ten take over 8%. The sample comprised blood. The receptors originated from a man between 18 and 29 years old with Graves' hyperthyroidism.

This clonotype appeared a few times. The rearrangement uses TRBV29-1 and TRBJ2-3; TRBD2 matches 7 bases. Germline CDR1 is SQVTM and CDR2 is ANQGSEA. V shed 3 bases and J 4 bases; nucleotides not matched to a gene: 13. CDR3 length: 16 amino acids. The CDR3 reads CSVDPSGLVRPDTQYF. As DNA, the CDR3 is TGCAGCGTTGACCCCTCAGGACTAGTGCGGCCAGATACGCAGTATTTT.

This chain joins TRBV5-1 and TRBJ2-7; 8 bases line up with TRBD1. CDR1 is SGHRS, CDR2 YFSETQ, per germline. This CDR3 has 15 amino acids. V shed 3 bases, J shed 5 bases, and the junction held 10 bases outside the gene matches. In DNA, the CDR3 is TGCGCCAGCAGCTACCTCGGTGGACAGGGTCACGAGCAGTACTTC. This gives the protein CASSYLGGQGHEQYF.

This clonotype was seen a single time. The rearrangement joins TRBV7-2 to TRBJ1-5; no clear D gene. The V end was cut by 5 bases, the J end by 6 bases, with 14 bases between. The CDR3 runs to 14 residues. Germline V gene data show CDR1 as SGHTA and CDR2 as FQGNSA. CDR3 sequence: CASSQGRESQPQHF. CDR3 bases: TGTGCCAGCAGCCAAGGCCGGGAATCTCAGCCCCAGCATTTT.

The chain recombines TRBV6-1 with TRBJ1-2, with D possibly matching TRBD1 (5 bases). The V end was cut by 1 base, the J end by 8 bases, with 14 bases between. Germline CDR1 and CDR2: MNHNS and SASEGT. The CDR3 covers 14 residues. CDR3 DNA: TGTGCCAGCAGTGAAGTCCGAGGGGCGAGAGGCTACACCTTC. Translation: CASSEVRGARGYTF.

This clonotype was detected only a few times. The CDR3 protein is CSVQGVDGYTF. DNA of the CDR3: TGCAGCGTTCAGGGTGTGGATGGCTACACCTTC. This chain joins TRBV29-1 and TRBJ1-2, with a possible D match to TRBD1 (5 bases). CDR3 size: 11 residues. Trimming shortened V by 5 bases and J by 6 bases, and 10 bases separated the two germline ends. Germline V gene sequence: CDR1 SQVTM, CDR2 ANQGSEA.

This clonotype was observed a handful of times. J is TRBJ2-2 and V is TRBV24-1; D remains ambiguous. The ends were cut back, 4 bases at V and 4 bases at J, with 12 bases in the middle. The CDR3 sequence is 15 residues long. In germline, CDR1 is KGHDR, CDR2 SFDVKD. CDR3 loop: CATSDPQDLTGELFF. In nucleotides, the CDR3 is TGTGCCACCAGTGACCCCCAGGACCTCACCGGGGAGCTGTTTTTT.